The rows below give T cell receptor beta chains drawn from one sample of a study of blood T cells in healthy people across ages. TCRdb redid the calling of the 5' RACE reads with MiXCR, one entry per CDR3 protein. The sample carries 550,000 to 800,000 distinct CDR3 sequences, under 25% recorded once. The source material was blood. These receptors all come from a man aged 70-80 years in good health. Both conserved end residues are part of each CDR3. D genes are given only for firm matches. Only some rows state a clone size, as once, few, many or a class for expanded clones.

d_gene: TRBD1
v_gene: TRBV10-2
j_gene: TRBJ1-4
abundance: many
CDR3nt: TGCGCCAGCAGTGATGGGACAGGAGAAAAACTGTTTTTT
CDR3aa: CASSDGTGEKLFF

d_gene: NA
v_gene: TRBV24-1
j_gene: TRBJ2-7
abundance: once
CDR3nt: TGTGCCACCAGTGTCCTGCACCACGGGTCCTACGAGCAGTACTTC
CDR3aa: CATSVLHHGSYEQYF

d_gene: NA
v_gene: TRBV10-3
j_gene: TRBJ1-5
abundance: few
CDR3nt: TGTGCCATCAGTGAGTCCGGGGGGGTCCACAATCAGCCCCAGCATTTT
CDR3aa: CAISESGGVHNQPQHF

d_gene: NA
v_gene: TRBV4-2
j_gene: TRBJ2-2
abundance: NA
CDR3nt: TGTGCCAGCAGCCAAGGGGGTGCGCGGTGGACCGGGGAGCTGTTTTTT
CDR3aa: CASSQGGARWTGELFF

d_gene: TRBD2
v_gene: TRBV20-1
j_gene: TRBJ2-5
abundance: few
CDR3nt: TGCAGTGCTAGAATCCGGCCGGGACTAGCTGCGCAAGAGACCCAGTACTTC
CDR3aa: CSARIRPGLAAQETQYF

d_gene: TRBD1
v_gene: TRBV25-1
j_gene: TRBJ1-1
abundance: few
CDR3nt: TGTGCCAGCAGTGTAAAAAGGGGGCGTGGAGCTTTCTTT
CDR3aa: CASSVKRGRGAFF

d_gene: NA
v_gene: TRBV15
j_gene: TRBJ1-1
abundance: many
CDR3nt: TGTGCCACCAAAGGGCCGAACACTGAAGCTTTCTTT
CDR3aa: CATKGPNTEAFF

d_gene: TRBD2
v_gene: TRBV20-1
j_gene: TRBJ2-5
abundance: few
CDR3nt: TGCAGTGCTATTGCCGGGACTAGCTCGCAAGAGACCCAGTACTTC
CDR3aa: CSAIAGTSSQETQYF

d_gene: NA
v_gene: TRBV7-3
j_gene: TRBJ2-1
abundance: many
CDR3nt: TGTGCCAGCAGCTTAATCGGGAACAATGAGCAGTTCTTC
CDR3aa: CASSLIGNNEQFF

d_gene: NA
v_gene: TRBV6-1
j_gene: TRBJ1-5
abundance: few
CDR3nt: TGTGCCAGCAGTGAATCCCAATATAGCAATCAGCCCCAGCATTTT
CDR3aa: CASSESQYSNQPQHF